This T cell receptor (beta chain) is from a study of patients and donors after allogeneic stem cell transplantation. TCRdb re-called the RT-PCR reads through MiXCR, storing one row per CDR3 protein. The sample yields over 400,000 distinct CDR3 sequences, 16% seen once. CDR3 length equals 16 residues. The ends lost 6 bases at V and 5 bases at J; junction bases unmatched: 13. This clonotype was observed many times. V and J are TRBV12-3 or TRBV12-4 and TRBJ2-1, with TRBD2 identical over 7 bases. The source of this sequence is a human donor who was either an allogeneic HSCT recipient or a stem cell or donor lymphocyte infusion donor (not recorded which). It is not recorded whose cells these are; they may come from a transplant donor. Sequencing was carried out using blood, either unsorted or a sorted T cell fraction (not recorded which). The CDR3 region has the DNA TGTGCCAGCAGCCACCCCCCTCGAGCGGGGAACAATGAGCAGTTCTTC. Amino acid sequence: CASSHPPRAGNNEQFF.